This T cell receptor beta chain was identified during a study of human T cells and chemical hapten exposure. The overall study: 0.01% DPC was applied to the upper back in patch tests, which were read at 6 days. Slight differences in pooled library volume were the main source of varying TCR yields across samples.

Trimming pared 3 bases from V and 6 bases from J, leaving 15 bases between. The CDR3 loop spans 14 amino acids. TCRdb recomputed calls from the RACE reads with MiXCR, one row per CDR3 protein. The sample comprises about 89,000 distinct CDR3 sequences, roughly 13% of which are singletons, and more than 4.5% rests with the top ten. Points from the study as a whole: Significantly more large CDR3 similarity clusters were formed by expanded TCRs than by controls. Patch test scores rose with PT1 expanded TCR counts, a positive correlation.

Regarding this clonotype: No antigen is known for it.

Regarding time point: patch test 3, about 24 weeks after DPC sensitization. Documented treatment: therapeutic diphenylcyclopropenone sensitization with weekly scalp DPC. The specimen comprised whole blood, sampled in connection with sensitization to the hapten diphenylcyclopropenone (DPC). This sequence joins TRBV12-3 or TRBV12-4 and TRBJ2-7; D uncertain. The receptor was derived from a woman aged 45-59 years with alopecia areata. Some clones in this sample may be carry-over from other donors' samples. The CDR3 is CASSFSPLGSEQYF. The DNA of the CDR3 is TGTGCCAGCAGTTTTAGTCCCTTGGGAAGCGAGCAGTACTTC.